This T cell receptor (beta chain) was captured in a study of cytomegalovirus exposure and HLA in healthy donors. Background on the study: Most donors, 70% to 85% of more than 300 genotyped, fell in the Caucasian-associated ancestry cluster. Overall study findings and caveats: Later analysis identified a missense DCLRE1C variant that was linked to TCR beta V- and J-gene trimming. An apparent linkage of common viral pathogens to several of the most significant clusters emerged in a later analysis. Most TCRs appeared rarely, but some public TCRs recurred in many donors.

The study ran its PCR with 60 Vbeta and 13 Jbeta primers. The protocol was immunoSEQ multiplex PCR, while the TCRdb copy is restricted to in-frame clones and leaves out a portion. The table records about 250,000 clones, 70% to 90% of them present only once. Germline V gene data show CDR1 as GTSNPN and CDR2 as SVGIG (reference sequence). The CDR3 is 13 amino acids. V dropped 4 bases and J dropped 6 bases, with 13 bases sitting between them. In regard to this clone: Its antigen is not known.

The rearrangement links TRBV30 to TRBJ1-5; maybe TRBD1 (6 bases). Sequencing input: PBMCs. The receptor comes from a girl aged 2-10 years in good health and CMV-seronegative. The CDR3 DNA follows: TGTGCCTGGATGGCGGGGGCGGGTCAGCCCCAGCATTTT. Amino acid sequence: CAWMAGAGQPQHF.